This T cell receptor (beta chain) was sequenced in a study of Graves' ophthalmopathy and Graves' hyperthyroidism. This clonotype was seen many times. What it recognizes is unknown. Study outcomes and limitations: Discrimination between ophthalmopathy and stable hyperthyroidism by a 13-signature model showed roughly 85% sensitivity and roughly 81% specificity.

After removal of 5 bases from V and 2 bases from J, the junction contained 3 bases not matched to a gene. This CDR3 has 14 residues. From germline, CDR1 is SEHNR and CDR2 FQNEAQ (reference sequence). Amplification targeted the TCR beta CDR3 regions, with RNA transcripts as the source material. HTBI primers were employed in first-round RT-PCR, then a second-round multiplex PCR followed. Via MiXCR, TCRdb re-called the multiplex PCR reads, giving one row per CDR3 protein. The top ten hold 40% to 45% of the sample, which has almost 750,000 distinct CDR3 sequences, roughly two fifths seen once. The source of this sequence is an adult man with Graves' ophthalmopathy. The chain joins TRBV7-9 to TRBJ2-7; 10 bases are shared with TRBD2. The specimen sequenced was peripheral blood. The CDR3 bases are TGTGCCAGCAGCGAAGCGGGAGGGCCCTACGAGCAGTACTTC. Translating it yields CASSEAGGPYEQYF.